This T cell receptor beta chain was sequenced for a study of identical twins' blood T cells. With V trimmed by 4 bases and J by 7 bases, 16 bases remained unmatched. CDR3 length: 17 residues. The germline V gene has CDR1 SGHAT and CDR2 FQNNGV. Three pairs of healthy female monozygous twins were the donors. Points from the study as a whole: Twins shared more top CDR3 clonotypes than unrelated donors did.

TCRdb redid the calling of the 5' RACE reads with MiXCR, one entry per CDR3 protein. The sample lists around 380,000 distinct CDR3 sequences; roughly 27% were seen once. With regard to this clonotype: Its specificity is not known.

V gene TRBV11-2 combines with J gene TRBJ2-7, with 10 bases fitting TRBD2. Sequenced sample: PBMCs. The sequence came from a woman between 18 and 55 years old in good health. The CDR3 coding sequence is TGTGCCAGCAGCTCCGGTTATAGGACTAGCGGCTCTGGTGAGCAGTACTTC. As protein: CASSSGYRTSGSGEQYF.